The 7 T cell receptor beta chains reported below all come from one sample, sequenced in a study of T cells in Graves' hyperthyroidism and ophthalmopathy. RNA transcripts yielded amplified TCR beta CDR3 regions. HTBI primers were the set used in a first-round RT-PCR of the TCR CDR3. TCRdb re-analysed the multiplex PCR reads in MiXCR, keeping a single row per CDR3 protein. The data show approximately 870,000 distinct CDR3 sequences, over 35% seen once. Sequenced material: blood. These receptor sequences come from a young man with Graves' hyperthyroidism.

This clonotype was observed a few times. This sequence joins TRBV19 and TRBJ2-7, with a possible D match to TRBD1 (5 bases). CDR1 and CDR2 (germline): LNHDA, SQIVND (reference sequence). CDR3 size: 12 residues. Trimming stripped 10 bases from V and 2 bases from J, with 12 bases between. CDR3 DNA: TGTGCCACTCGCTCAGGGCCCTACGAGCAGTACTTC. It specifies CATRSGPYEQYF.

This sequence joins TRBV3-1 and TRBJ2-6; no clear D. The CDR3 spans 14 residues. Germline loops: CDR1 LGHDT, CDR2 YNNKEL (reference sequence). V was cut by 5 bases and J by 4 bases, with 9 bases left in between. CDR3 bases: TGTGCCAGCAGCTCATGGGTAGGGGCCAACGTCCTGACTTTC. Translation: CASSSWVGANVLTF.

This clonotype was counted a few times. The V call is TRBV7-9, the J call TRBJ1-4; 9 bases are shared with TRBD1. CDR1 is SEHNR and CDR2 is FQNEAQ in the germline V gene (reference sequence). After removal of 5 bases from V and 1 base from J, the junction contained 8 bases not matched to a gene. The CDR3 loop spans 17 amino acids. CDR3 amino acids: CASSPPGQGETNEKLFF. The CDR3, as DNA: TGTGCCAGCAGCCCCCCGGGACAGGGAGAAACTAATGAAAAACTGTTTTTT. Supplemented by reference TRBV7-9 and TRBJ1-4, the full variable domain reads DTGVSQNPRHKITKRGQNVTFRCDPISEHNRLYWYRQTLGQGPEFLTYFQNEAQLEKSRLLSDRFSAERPKGSFSTLEIQRTEQGDSAMYLCASSPPGQGETNEKLFFGSGTQLSVL.

The chain carries TRBV7-8 and TRBJ2-2; 10 bases fit TRBD1. Germline CDR1 is SGHVS and CDR2 is FQNEAQ. This CDR3 region has 17 residues. Unmatched junction bases numbered 12, after V lost 5 bases and J lost 6 bases. The CDR3 nucleotides are TGTGCCAGCAGCCCCTACGGGGGACAGGGGAGGGCCGGGGAGCTGTTTTTT. Amino acid sequence: CASSPYGGQGRAGELFF.

This clonotype was recorded at least ten times. The genes are TRBV29-1 and TRBJ2-7, with a possible D match to TRBD2 (7 bases). The germline gives CDR1 SQVTM, CDR2 ANQGSEA. V lost 4 bases and J 0 bases, leaving 16 bases between the germline ends. CDR3 length: 15 residues. The CDR3 spells CSVVGGAVLSYEQYF. CDR3 in DNA: TGCAGCGTTGTGGGGGGGGCGGTCCTCTCCTACGAGCAGTACTTC.

Regarding this clonotype: A read error may produce the germline difference seen at one junction end. This chain links TRBV10-3 with TRBJ1-2; D unclear. CDR1 and CDR2 (germline): ENHRY, SYGVKD. The CDR3 runs to 16 residues. The CDR3, as DNA: TGTGCCAGCAGTCGTACGCTATACGACCCGCCCTATGGCTACACCTTC. Its translation: CASSRTLYDPPYGYTF.

This clonotype has a handful of counts. The rearrangement links TRBV20-1 to TRBJ2-2, with D maybe TRBD1 (5 bases). The germline gives CDR1 DFQATT, CDR2 SNEGSKA (reference sequence). The CDR3 covers 13 residues. Trimming removed 3 bases at V and 3 bases at J, with 8 bases between. The CDR3 coding sequence is TGCAGTGCTAGTCTAGGGGACACCGGGGAGCTGTTTTTT. Protein sequence: CSASLGDTGELFF.